This TCR beta chain comes out of a study of blood T cell repertoires in COVID-19. Study in general: T cells, B-cell-depleted T cells, or PBMCs supplied cDNA or gDNA.

Germline V gene data show CDR1 as SGDLS and CDR2 as YYNGEE. The J segment lost 5 bases and the V segment lost 3 bases, leaving 7 bases of the junction unmatched. The CDR3 has 15 residues. Grouping used clinical history reported by participants in a survey and questionnaire. Recovered participants had two consecutive negative NP/OP PCR tests, healthcare professional clearance, or symptom resolution. As handled by the study authors: Amplification with reference gene primers provided the estimates of nucleated cell counts. Sequencing used immunoSEQ multiplex PCR; TCRdb keeps in-frame clones, though not all of them. The V and J calls and clone size come from that table; D and trimming were worked out from the DNA. Of some 350,000 clones in the sample, approximately 89% were seen once.

The clonotype comes from a young man who had recovered from COVID-19. The chain employs TRBV9 and TRBJ2-5; TRBD1 aligns across 10 bases. Sequencing input: PBMCs or T cells enriched from blood (not recorded which). DNA of the CDR3: TGTGCCAGCAGCGGTCGGGACAGGGGAGGGGAGACCCAGTACTTC. It specifies CASSGRDRGGETQYF.